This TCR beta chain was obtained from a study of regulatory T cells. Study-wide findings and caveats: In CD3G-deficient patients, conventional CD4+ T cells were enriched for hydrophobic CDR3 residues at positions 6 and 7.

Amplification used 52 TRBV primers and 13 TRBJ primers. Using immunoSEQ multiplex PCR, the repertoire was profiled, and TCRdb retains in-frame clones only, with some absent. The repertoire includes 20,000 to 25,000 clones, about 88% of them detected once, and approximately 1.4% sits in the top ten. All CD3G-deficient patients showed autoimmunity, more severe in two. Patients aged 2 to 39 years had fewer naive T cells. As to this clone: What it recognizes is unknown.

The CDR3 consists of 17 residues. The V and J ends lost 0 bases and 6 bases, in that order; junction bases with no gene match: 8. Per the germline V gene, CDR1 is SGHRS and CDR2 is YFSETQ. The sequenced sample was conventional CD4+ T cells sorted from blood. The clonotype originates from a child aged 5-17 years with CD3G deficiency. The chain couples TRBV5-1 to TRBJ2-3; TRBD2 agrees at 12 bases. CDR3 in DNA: TGCGCCAGCAGCTTGGGACTAGCGGGAGCCCCCCGTGATACGCAGTATTTT. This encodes CASSLGLAGAPRDTQYF.